This T cell receptor beta chain was sequenced in a study of blood T cell repertoires in COVID-19 (dated by TCRdb to the early 2020s). With regard to the full study: The collaborator samples originated in the United States, Italy and Spain and spanned the acute and convalescent phases of COVID-19. The sample metadata nearly always contained a de-identified subject ID, COVID-19 status, age in years and sex. Subjects who had been exposed to COVID-19, were actively infected with it, or had recovered from it provided the deeply sampled blood TCRbeta repertoires that made up the dataset. Where available, HLA class I and class II types were taken from metadata supplied by the sample provider and were not determined by assay-based typing. The material from the prospective study consisted of cDNA or gDNA derived from T cells, B-cell-depleted T cells, or PBMCs. The samples were drawn from two sources: the first 160 participants of the ongoing ImmuneRACE study, and approximately 1,300 subjects contributed by 6 global collaborators. The repertoires were released in a freely available public database intended as a resource for research on the immune response to SARS-CoV-2. Summary of the overall study and its limitations: The quantity of clinical and demographic metadata differed by source and by participant and was supplied without curation.

Enrolling through a virtual design, the prospective study's participants ranged in age from about 18 to 100 years and lived across about two dozen United States geographic areas. To assign participants to cohorts, the prospective study relied on clinical history that participants themselves reported in a screening survey and a study questionnaire. For ImmuneRACE Cohort 3, a participant was defined as recovered based on two consecutive negative NP/OP PCR tests, clearance by a healthcare professional, or resolution of symptoms. Each participant in the prospective study had whole blood, serum and a nasopharyngeal or oropharyngeal swab collected by mobile phlebotomists. Participants in the prospective study had the option to provide additional blood draws and questionnaires over a roughly 2-month period. Prospective study blood samples were shipped either frozen or at room temperature before DNA extraction.

This clone came up once. The antigen it recognizes is unknown. Nothing much larger sits one base from this clone, and base qualities are not available. The immunoSEQ Assay, a bias-controlled multiplex PCR, was used to amplify TCRbeta CDR3 regions from genomic DNA. The authors' analysis ran thus. The number of nucleated cells in each sample was estimated by amplification of reference gene primers within the assay. To quantify the absolute abundance of each unique TCRbeta CDR3 rearrangement, sequence reads were collapsed and filtered. For each sample, productive Simpson clonality was calculated as the square root of Simpson's diversity index over productive rearrangements. Imported from immuneACCESS, the table was reduced by TCRdb to in-frame sequences with V and J called. These copies leave out some clones; in studies compared against another copy, an unresolved V gene accounts for under half, and the cause of the remainder is not known. The DNA gave D and trimming, while V, J and clone size come from that table. The sample data list approximately 260,000 clones, and around 81% of these were observed just once. Around 3.6% of the sample belongs to the ten largest clones.

The TCR originated in a man aged 50 or older who had recovered from COVID-19. Sequenced sample: PBMCs or T cells enriched from blood (not recorded which).

The nucleotide sequence reads TGCGCCAGCAGCCAGGATGGTGGACAGGGAACATGGCAGCCCCAGCATTTT. This sequence encodes CASSQDGGQGTWQPQHF. The chain links TRBV4-1 with TRBJ1-5; a stretch of 8 junction bases matches TRBD1. V is pruned by 3 bases and J by 7 bases, leaving 14 bases of the junction without a gene match. There are 17 amino acids in the CDR3, from cysteine to phenylalanine inclusive. Kept here is only the CDR3 DNA, which spans 51 bases and is read in frame from base 1. The germline V gene specifies MGHRA as CDR1 and YSYEKL as CDR2.